This TCR beta chain originates from a study of cytomegalovirus exposure and HLA in healthy donors. Donors had nominal health at sampling but likely had unrecorded immune exposures. Trimming cost V 6 bases and J 0 bases, with 9 bases left between them. Germline assignment: CDR1 MNHNY and CDR2 SVGAGI (reference sequence). The CDR3 consists of 15 residues. The PCR was carried out with 60 Vbeta primers and 13 Jbeta primers. Assay: immunoSEQ multiplex PCR; the TCRdb copy retains only in-frame clones and omits some. The data hold around 130,000 clones, with 70% observed a single time. This clone was observed a handful of times.

The receptor was derived from a woman in her 30s in good health and CMV-seronegative. Sequenced material: PBMCs. The chain uses TRBV6-6 and TRBJ2-6; D is possibly TRBD1 (5 bases). The CDR3 coding sequence is TGTGCCAGCAGGGCCAGGGACTCTGGGGCCAACGTCCTGACTTTC. It yields the protein CASRARDSGANVLTF.